Listed below are T cell receptor beta chains from one sample, sequenced in a study of blood T cell repertoires in COVID-19. Data came from immunoSEQ multiplex PCR; TCRdb stores just in-frame clones and leaves some out. The sample records a few hundred thousand clones, about 92% being singletons. Sequencing was performed on peripheral blood. The receptors derive from a woman between 55 and 75 years old with COVID-19, enrolled during active disease. Each CDR3 is given with its conserved first and last residue. The order of the fields is clone size, V gene, J gene, D gene, CDR3 protein, CDR3 DNA. D genes are given only for firm matches. Some rows have no size entry. The others give once, few or many, or a class for an expanded clone.

clone size: NA; V gene: TRBV19; J gene: TRBJ1-5; D gene: TRBD1; CDR3 protein: CASSRQGTSNQPQHF; CDR3 DNA: TGTGCCAGTAGCAGACAGGGGACCAGCAATCAGCCCCAGCATTTT
clone size: NA; V gene: TRBV4-2; J gene: TRBJ1-2; D gene: TRBD1; CDR3 protein: CASSQEFGQGYGYTF; CDR3 DNA: TGTGCCAGCAGCCAAGAATTTGGACAGGGGTATGGCTACACCTTC
clone size: NA; V gene: TRBV7-3; J gene: TRBJ2-1; D gene: NA; CDR3 protein: CASSSDFYPYNEQFF; CDR3 DNA: TGTGCCAGCAGCTCCGACTTTTACCCCTACAATGAGCAGTTCTTC
clone size: NA; V gene: TRBV3-1/TRBV3-2; J gene: TRBJ2-5; D gene: NA; CDR3 protein: CASSQPIMGGGLETQYF; CDR3 DNA: TGTGCCAGCAGCCAACCCATTATGGGGGGGGGCCTGGAGACCCAGTACTTC
clone size: NA; V gene: TRBV29-1; J gene: TRBJ1-3; D gene: TRBD1; CDR3 protein: CSVEAPWTTGHGNTIYF; CDR3 DNA: TGCAGCGTTGAAGCCCCATGGACGACAGGGCATGGAAACACCATATATTTT
clone size: NA; V gene: TRBV27; J gene: TRBJ2-1; D gene: TRBD1; CDR3 protein: CASSPGTGGYNEQFF; CDR3 DNA: TGTGCCAGCAGTCCTGGGACAGGGGGTTACAATGAGCAGTTCTTC
clone size: NA; V gene: TRBV19; J gene: TRBJ1-4; D gene: NA; CDR3 protein: CATRDSTNEKLFF; CDR3 DNA: TGTGCCACTCGGGACTCAACTAATGAAAAACTGTTTTTT
clone size: NA; V gene: TRBV29-1; J gene: TRBJ1-1; D gene: NA; CDR3 protein: CSVLHGVTEAFF; CDR3 DNA: TGCAGCGTCCTCCACGGGGTCACTGAAGCTTTCTTT
clone size: many; V gene: TRBV24-1; J gene: TRBJ2-1; D gene: TRBD2; CDR3 protein: CATSGGSGRSGNEQFF; CDR3 DNA: TGTGCCACCAGTGGAGGGAGCGGGAGGTCTGGTAATGAGCAGTTCTTC
clone size: few; V gene: TRBV11-3; J gene: TRBJ1-1; D gene: NA; CDR3 protein: CASSLSSGMEAFF; CDR3 DNA: TGTGCCAGCAGCTTGTCTTCGGGAATGGAAGCTTTCTTT
clone size: medium-sized; V gene: TRBV19; J gene: TRBJ1-2; D gene: NA; CDR3 protein: CASSIDPDIANYGYTF; CDR3 DNA: TGTGCCAGTAGTATAGATCCGGACATAGCTAACTATGGCTACACCTTC
clone size: once; V gene: TRBV19; J gene: TRBJ1-4; D gene: NA; CDR3 protein: CASSVTGPPNEKLFF; CDR3 DNA: TGTGCCAGTAGTGTCACAGGACCACCCAATGAAAAACTGTTTTTT
clone size: NA; V gene: TRBV28; J gene: TRBJ2-7; D gene: TRBD1; CDR3 protein: CASSRDRGSYEQYF; CDR3 DNA: TGTGCCAGCAGTCGAGACAGGGGGTCCTACGAGCAGTACTTC
clone size: NA; V gene: TRBV28; J gene: TRBJ1-2; D gene: NA; CDR3 protein: CASSSSPQVAF; CDR3 DNA: TGTGCCAGCAGTTCCTCCCCCCAGGTCGCCTTC
clone size: NA; V gene: TRBV21-1; J gene: TRBJ2-3; D gene: NA; CDR3 protein: CASLVKDSQTDTQYF; CDR3 DNA: TGTGCCAGCTTAGTGAAGGACAGTCAGACAGATACGCAGTATTTT
clone size: NA; V gene: TRBV19; J gene: TRBJ1-5; D gene: NA; CDR3 protein: CASSPRGDQPQHF; CDR3 DNA: TGTGCCAGTAGCCCCAGGGGAGATCAGCCCCAGCATTTT
clone size: NA; V gene: TRBV3-1/TRBV3-2; J gene: TRBJ2-3; D gene: TRBD2; CDR3 protein: CASSQDFAAGGPTDTQYF; CDR3 DNA: TGTGCCAGCAGCCAAGATTTTGCAGCGGGGGGGCCCACAGATACGCAGTATTTT
clone size: NA; V gene: TRBV6-5; J gene: TRBJ1-2; D gene: TRBD1; CDR3 protein: CASSQSPGQRYGYTF; CDR3 DNA: TGTGCCAGCAGTCAAAGTCCGGGACAGCGCTATGGCTACACCTTC
clone size: NA; V gene: TRBV19; J gene: TRBJ1-4; D gene: NA; CDR3 protein: CASSIGLAANEKLFF; CDR3 DNA: TGTGCCAGTAGTATAGGACTTGCGGCTAATGAAAAACTGTTTTTT
clone size: NA; V gene: TRBV11-2; J gene: TRBJ1-3; D gene: NA; CDR3 protein: CASSPPGNTIYF; CDR3 DNA: TGTGCCAGCAGTCCTCCGGGAAACACCATATATTTT
clone size: NA; V gene: TRBV5-1; J gene: TRBJ2-7; D gene: TRBD1; CDR3 protein: CASSWGGTGAYEQYF; CDR3 DNA: TGCGCCAGCAGCTGGGGCGGGACAGGGGCCTACGAGCAGTACTTC
clone size: NA; V gene: TRBV18; J gene: TRBJ1-6; D gene: NA; CDR3 protein: CASSPRGDSPLHF; CDR3 DNA: TGTGCCAGCTCCCCCAGGGGAGATTCACCCCTCCACTTT